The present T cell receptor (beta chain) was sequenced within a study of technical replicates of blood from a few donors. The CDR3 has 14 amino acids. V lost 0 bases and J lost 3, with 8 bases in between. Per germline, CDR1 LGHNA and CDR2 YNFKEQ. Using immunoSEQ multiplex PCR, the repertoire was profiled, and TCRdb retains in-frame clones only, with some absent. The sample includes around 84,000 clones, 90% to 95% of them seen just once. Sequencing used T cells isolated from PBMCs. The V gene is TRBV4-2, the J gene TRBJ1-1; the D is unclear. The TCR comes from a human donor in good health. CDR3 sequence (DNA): TGTGCCAGCAGCCAAGAGGGGAGAGACACTGAAGCTTTCTTT. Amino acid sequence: CASSQEGRDTEAFF.